In this sample, the clone carrying this TCR beta chain turned up a few times. Authors' data handling: Reference gene primer amplification in the assay estimated nucleated cell counts. Here immunoSEQ multiplex PCR was the method, and the copy in TCRdb shows in-frame clones only, minus some. The V and J calls and clone size were taken over from that table, and D and trimming were inferred from the DNA. The sample holds fewer than 300,000 clones, roughly 90% seen once. This specimen comes from a study of blood T cell repertoires in COVID-19. As for the study in general: Spain, Italy and the United States supplied samples that represented acute and convalescent COVID-19.

The CDR3 runs to 16 residues. V gave up 4 bases and J gave up 0 bases; unmatched junction bases: 5. Germline assignment: CDR1 SEHNR and CDR2 FQNEAQ (reference sequence). The receptor was isolated from a woman between 40 and 55 years old with acute COVID-19. The sample taken for sequencing was PBMCs or T cells enriched from blood (not recorded which). The V and J genes are TRBV7-9 and TRBJ1-2; TRBD1 aligns across 10 bases. The CDR3 here is CASSYGQGETNYGYTF. The DNA for the CDR3 is TGTGCCAGCAGCTACGGACAGGGGGAAACTAACTATGGCTACACCTTC.